A single sample is the source of the 10 T cell receptor beta chains below, sequenced in a study of CD8 T cells in ankylosing spondylitis. TCRdb re-analysed the 5' RACE reads in MiXCR, keeping a single row per CDR3 protein. Of 250,000 or so distinct CDR3 sequences detected, roughly 25% appear once; the ten largest clones hold 0.5% to 0.75%. The sequenced sample consisted of blood, either unsorted or a sorted T cell fraction (not recorded which). The receptors here all came from a male donor with ankylosing spondylitis or in good health (not recorded which).

The V gene is TRBV6-2 or TRBV6-3, the J gene TRBJ2-6; D not certain. Per germline, CDR1 MNHEY and CDR2 SVGEGT. The CDR3 sequence is 13 residues long. V shed 7 bases and J shed 0 bases, with 4 bases lying between them. CDR3 region: CASIGSGANVLTF. The DNA for the CDR3 is TGTGCCAGCATTGGCTCTGGGGCCAACGTCCTGACTTTC.

The rearrangement joins TRBV7-2 to TRBJ2-3; 10 bases are shared with TRBD2. This CDR3 has 18 amino acids. CDR1 is SGHTA and CDR2 is FQGNSA in the germline V gene. Losses at the gene ends were 0 bases for V and 2 bases for J; bases not matched to a gene: 8. CDR3 bases: TGTGCCAGCAGCTTAGCCTCCACTAGCGGGGCATACACAGATACGCAGTATTTT. Translated: CASSLASTSGAYTDTQYF.

This clonotype has ten or more counts. The chain is built from TRBV4-1 and TRBJ2-3, with D maybe TRBD1 (6 bases). In germline, CDR1 is MGHRA, CDR2 YSYEKL. Trimming took off 3 bases at V and 2 bases at J, with 21 bases between the two ends. The CDR3 loop spans 18 amino acids. The CDR3 DNA sequence: TGCGCCAGCAGCCAGGACAACAGGGCCGGACGGTTCACAGATACGCAGTATTTT. Its protein product is CASSQDNRAGRFTDTQYF.

CDR3 coding DNA: TGCAGTGCCCTGGAAGGGAGCCACAATGAAAAACTGTTTTTT. The encoded protein is CSALEGSHNEKLFF. This chain connects TRBV20-1 to TRBJ1-4; no clear D gene. Germline-derived CDR1 and CDR2 are DFQATT and SNEGSKA (reference sequence). CDR3 length: 14 amino acids. V dropped 6 bases and J dropped 5 bases, with 16 bases sitting between them.

The chain's CDR3 is CASSPIAGGSTDTQYF. The CDR3 nucleotides are TGTGCCAGCAGCCCCATAGCGGGGGGAAGCACAGATACGCAGTATTTT. The rearrangement links TRBV7-9 to TRBJ2-3, with 10 nucleotides matching TRBD2. With V trimmed by 5 bases and J by 0 bases, 5 bases remained unmatched. This CDR3 contains 16 residues. Germline V gives CDR1 SEHNR, CDR2 FQNEAQ (reference sequence).

There are many counts of this clonotype. The rearrangement joins TRBV11-3 to TRBJ2-3; 7 bases align to TRBD2. CDR3 length: 14 residues. The V gene end was trimmed by 4 bases and the J gene end by 6 bases; junction bases not matched to a gene: 7. Per germline, CDR1 SGHNT and CDR2 YENEEA. The CDR3 DNA reads as TGTGCCAGCAGCTCCGGGACTACACGGGATACGCAGTATTTT. This codes for CASSSGTTRDTQYF.

V and J are TRBV10-3 and TRBJ2-1; possible D gene TRBD2, 5 bases. The CDR3 loop spans 14 amino acids. Germline-derived CDR1 and CDR2 are ENHRY and SYGVKD. V was pared by 2 bases and J by 5 bases, with 10 bases between. CDR3 loop: CAISELGVDNEQFF. CDR3 bases: TGTGCCATCAGTGAGCTGGGAGTGGACAATGAGCAGTTCTTC.

The chain uses TRBV5-1 and TRBJ2-2, with D possibly called TRBD1 or TRBD2 (5 bases each). The CDR3 sequence is 19 residues long. CDR1 SGHRS and CDR2 YFSETQ come from the germline V gene. V dropped 6 bases and J dropped 0 bases, with 24 bases sitting between them. The CDR3, as DNA: TGCGCCAGCAACCTTCCTCCCGGGCAGGGAGTATCGAACACCGGGGAGCTGTTTTTT. Its protein product is CASNLPPGQGVSNTGELFF.

This clonotype was found many times. This rearrangement joins TRBV29-1 to TRBJ2-3; D is ambiguous. V was clipped by 4 bases and J by 3 bases, with 14 bases between them. Germline V gene sequence: CDR1 SQVTM, CDR2 ANQGSEA. This CDR3 has 14 residues. The CDR3 DNA is TGCAGCGTTGCGAAGGAGAGGCTGACAGATACGCAGTATTTT. Translation: CSVAKERLTDTQYF.

This chain connects TRBV25-1 to TRBJ2-7, with D possibly TRBD2 on 6 matching bases. Germline-derived CDR1 and CDR2 are MGHDK and SYGVNS. This CDR3 is built from 13 residues. The V end was cut by 6 bases, the J end by 3 bases, with 12 bases between. The CDR3: CASRGLGGYEQYF. In DNA form, the CDR3 reads TGTGCCAGCAGGGGACTGGGAGGCTACGAGCAGTACTTC.